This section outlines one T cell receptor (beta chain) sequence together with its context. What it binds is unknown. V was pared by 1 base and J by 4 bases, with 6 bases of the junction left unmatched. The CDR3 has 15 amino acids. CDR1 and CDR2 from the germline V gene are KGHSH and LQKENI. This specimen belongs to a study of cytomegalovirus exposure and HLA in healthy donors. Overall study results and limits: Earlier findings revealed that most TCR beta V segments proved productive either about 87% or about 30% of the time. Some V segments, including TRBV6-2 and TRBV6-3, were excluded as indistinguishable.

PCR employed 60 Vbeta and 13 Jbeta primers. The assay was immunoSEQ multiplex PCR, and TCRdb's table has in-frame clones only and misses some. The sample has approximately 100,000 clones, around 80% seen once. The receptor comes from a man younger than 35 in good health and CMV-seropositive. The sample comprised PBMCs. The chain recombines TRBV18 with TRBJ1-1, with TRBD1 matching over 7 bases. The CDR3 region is CASSPRKGARTEAFF. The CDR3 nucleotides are TGTGCCAGCTCACCACGGAAGGGGGCGCGCACTGAAGCTTTCTTT. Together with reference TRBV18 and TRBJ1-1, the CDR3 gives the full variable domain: NAGVMQNPRHLVRRRGQEARLRCSPMKGHSHVYWYRQLPEEGLKFMVYLQKENIIDESGMPKERFSAEFPKEGPSILRIQQVVRGDSAAYFCASSPRKGARTEAFFGQGTRLTVV.